The subject of this entry is one TCR beta chain. The antigen is undetermined. This sample is drawn from a study of shared clonotypes between healthy human individuals. Notes on the study in general: On the whole, naive subsets had larger estimated richness than memory subsets had.

TCRdb's copy holds only in-frame clones and misses some; the assay was immunoSEQ multiplex PCR. The data show 750,000 to 1,000,000 clones, about 91% seen once. Terminally differentiated effector memory CD45RA+ cells were excluded from the naive CD8 cells, which were CD45RO-negative and positively selected for CCR7. The CDR3 has 14 residues. Germline CDR1 and CDR2: SGHTA and FQGNSA. V lost 4 bases and J 2 bases, leaving 9 bases between the germline ends. This clonotype was obtained from a young man in good health. The chain couples TRBV7-2 to TRBJ1-3; D remains unclear. Source material: naive CD8+ T cells sorted from blood. The CDR3 here is CASSSGWAGNTIYF. In DNA form, the CDR3 reads TGTGCCAGCAGCTCAGGCTGGGCTGGAAACACCATATATTTT. Drawing the rest from reference TRBV7-2 and TRBJ1-3, the complete variable domain is GAGVSQSPSNKVTEKGKDVELRCDPISGHTALYWYRQSLGQGLEFLIYFQGNSAPDKSGLPSDRFSAERTGGSVSTLTIQRTQQEDSAVYLCASSSGWAGNTIYFGEGSWLTVV.